The 15 T cell receptor beta chains listed next were all sequenced from one sample in a study of beta chain features in type 1 diabetes. Reverse transcription of all isolated RNA meant that expressed TCRB transcripts were sequenced. Only in-frame clones appear in the TCRdb table, and some are missing; sequencing was by immunoSEQ multiplex PCR. Of a few hundred thousand clones listed, 8.5% to 10% are singletons. No antigen has been assigned to these receptors. Points from the study as a whole: In every one of the four CD4+ subsets, TCRB CDR3s were moderately but significantly shorter in Type 1 diabetes patients.

The sequenced sample consisted of central memory CD4+ T cells from blood. Receptor source: a young man with type 1 diabetes.

J is TRBJ2-7 and V is TRBV11-2; the match to TRBD2 covers 8 bases. With 3 bases clipped from V and 0 bases from J, the junction kept 4 bases outside the gene matches. CDR3 length: 15 residues. Germline V gives CDR1 SGHAT, CDR2 FQNNGV. CDR3 nucleotides: TGTGCCAGCAGCTTTCTTAGCGGGACCTCCTACGAGCAGTACTTC. It yields the protein CASSFLSGTSYEQYF.

Ten or more counts support this clone. This sequence joins TRBV11-2 and TRBJ2-2, with unresolved D. The CDR3 is made up of 13 amino acids. In germline, CDR1 is SGHAT, CDR2 FQNNGV. Trimming took off 2 bases at V and 10 bases at J, with 11 bases between the two ends. The CDR3, as DNA: TGTGCCAGCAGCTTAAGCCCTAGAGAGGAGCTGTTTTTT. Translating it yields CASSLSPREELFF.

This clone showed up just a few times. This rearrangement joins TRBV27 to TRBJ2-5, with 8 positions matching TRBD1. The ends lost 6 bases at V and 1 base at J; junction bases unmatched: 4. From germline, CDR1 is MNHEY and CDR2 SMNVEV (reference sequence). This CDR3 has 14 residues. The CDR3 nucleotides are TGTGCCAGCAGCTTTGGACAGGGCCAAGAGACCCAGTACTTC. Amino acid sequence: CASSFGQGQETQYF.

This clone was observed a few times. The chain joins TRBV7-9 to TRBJ1-2; TRBD1 agrees at 7 bases. The ends lost 0 bases at V and 1 base at J; junction bases unmatched: 2. The CDR3 covers 15 residues. Germline V gives CDR1 SEHNR, CDR2 FQNEAQ (reference sequence). In nucleotides, the CDR3 is TGTGCCAGCAGCTTAGCCCCAGGGGGTAACTATGGCTACACCTTC. Its protein is CASSLAPGGNYGYTF.

The chain combines TRBV5-1 with TRBJ1-4, with D hard to call. Trimming pared 1 base from V and 7 bases from J, leaving 11 bases between. The CDR3 has 14 residues. In germline, CDR1 is SGHRS, CDR2 YFSETQ. Written as DNA, the CDR3 is TGCGCCAGCAGCTTGTTTTCGGATACTGAAAAACTGTTTTTT. This sequence encodes CASSLFSDTEKLFF.

This clone appeared a few times. A much larger clone sits a single nucleotide away, making a read error possible. This chain connects TRBV28 to TRBJ1-5; D is unclear. Per germline, CDR1 MDHEN and CDR2 SYDVKM. V was trimmed by 4 bases and J by 3 bases, leaving 4 bases between them. The CDR3 spans 12 residues. The DNA for the CDR3 is TGTGCCAGCAGTTACGTCAATCAGCCCCAGCATTTT. It specifies CASSYVNQPQHF.

Note on this clone: The same CDR3 also results from other DNA sequences found in this sample. The rearrangement links TRBV28 to TRBJ2-5; D gene uncertain. This CDR3 is built from 11 residues. V gave up 3 bases and J gave up 5 bases, with 4 bases separating them. Germline V CDR1 and CDR2: MDHEN, SYDVKM. The CDR3 DNA follows: TGTGCCAGCAGTTTCGTCGAGACCCAGTACTTC. This gives the protein CASSFVETQYF.

This clone was seen repeatedly, ten times or more. The CDR3 coding sequence is TGTGCCAGCAGCTTGAGGAGGACCTATGAGCAGTTCTTC. Amino acids: CASSLRRTYEQFF. The chain joins TRBV11-2 to TRBJ2-1; D might be TRBD2 (5 bases). The V and J ends lost 3 bases and 8 bases respectively, with 11 bases between them. CDR1 is SGHAT, CDR2 FQNNGV, per germline. CDR3 length: 13 amino acids.

This clone was counted between two and nine times. Here the CDR3 DNA reads TGCGCCAGCAGCCCGGGACAGGGAGGCTATCGGGAGCAGTACTTC. This encodes CASSPGQGGYREQYF. This chain joins TRBV5-1 and TRBJ2-5, with 9 bases that match TRBD1. The CDR3 loop spans 15 amino acids. Per germline, CDR1 SGHRS and CDR2 YFSETQ. V dropped 4 bases and J dropped 11; count of bases not matched to a gene: 15.

The sample holds many counts of this clone. V and J are TRBV5-4 and TRBJ2-3; D is perhaps TRBD2 (6 bases). The CDR3 is 15 amino acids. V lost 0 bases and J 1 base, leaving 9 bases between the germline ends. CDR1 and CDR2 (germline): SGHNT, YYREEE (reference sequence). This CDR3 is CASSLGGVRTDTQYF. The DNA of the CDR3 is TGTGCCAGCAGCTTGGGGGGGGTGCGCACAGATACGCAGTATTTT.

This clone has a handful of counts. This sequence joins TRBV11-2 and TRBJ2-7; 8 positions agree with TRBD2. This CDR3 region has 16 residues. CDR1 and CDR2 from the germline V gene are SGHAT and FQNNGV. The junction had 9 bases not matched to a gene; V was cut back by 5 bases and J by 0 bases. The CDR3 sequence: CASSPGGLAGSYEQYF. The CDR3 coding sequence is TGTGCCAGCAGCCCGGGCGGGCTAGCGGGCTCCTACGAGCAGTACTTC.

This clone has more than one count but fewer than ten. The chain joins TRBV7-3 to TRBJ2-5, with D perhaps given as TRBD1 or TRBD2 (5 bases each). This CDR3 is 14 amino acids long. V lost 5 bases and J 2 bases, leaving 12 bases between the germline ends. Germline CDR1 reads SGHTA; CDR2 reads FQGTGA. The CDR3 nucleotides are TGTGCCAGCAGCCCGGGACGGCTACAAGAGACCCAGTACTTC. Translating it yields CASSPGRLQETQYF.

This clone was seen only a few times. The chain joins TRBV5-1 to TRBJ1-1; D is perhaps TRBD1 (5 bases). Germline V lookup: CDR1 SGHRS, CDR2 YFSETQ. The length of the CDR3 is 14 residues. V was shortened by 3 bases and J by 4 bases, with 13 bases between the two germline ends. CDR3 region: CASSSLGGITEAFF. CDR3 DNA sequence: TGCGCCAGCAGCTCCCTTGGGGGGATCACTGAAGCTTTCTTT.

Points on this clone: The DNA is omitted, as the CDR3 cannot be located on it reliably, and the CDR3 follows TCRdb's listing. The rearrangement joins TRBV27 to TRBJ1-4; TRBD1 reflects the table's D call only, with no check against the DNA. Ends included, the CDR3 has 18 residues. Germline V lookup: CDR1 MNHEY, CDR2 SMNVEV (reference sequence). The CDR3 reads CASTQGRAAMQLMKNCFF.

The chain employs TRBV2 and TRBJ2-4; 7 bases align to TRBD2. V lost 1 base and J lost 7; bases outside the gene matches: 7. CDR3 length: 15 amino acids. Germline CDR1 is SNHLY and CDR2 is FYNNEI. The CDR3 DNA is TGTGCCAGCAGTGAAGAGAATATCGGGGGGAACATTCAGTACTTC. It specifies CASSEENIGGNIQYF.